The 7 T cell receptor beta chains reported below all come from one sample, sequenced in a study of blood T cells in healthy people across ages. Using a J-beta primer mix together with a sample-barcoded 5' primer, a second PCR was run for about 6 to 12 cycles. MiXCR, run by TCRdb on the 5' RACE reads, gives a single entry per CDR3 protein. The sample records approximately 810,000 distinct CDR3 sequences, roughly 26% being singletons. Material: blood. These receptors were collected from an elderly woman in good health.

Only a few counts were recorded for this clonotype. V is TRBV5-1 and J is TRBJ2-3; D uncertain. The CDR3 covers 14 residues. With 0 bases removed from V and 2 bases from J, the gap between germline ends came to 7 bases. Germline lookup yields CDR1 SGHRS and CDR2 YFSETQ. The CDR3 region is CASSLVSPTDTQYF. As DNA, the CDR3 is TGCGCCAGCAGCTTGGTTTCCCCCACAGATACGCAGTATTTT.

In the case of this clonotype: The junction differs from germline at one of its ends, possibly a read error. The chain joins TRBV12-3 or TRBV12-4 to TRBJ2-3; TRBD1 might be the D (6 bases). CDR3 size: 15 residues. The CDR3 protein is CASRINRVPADMQYF. In DNA form, the CDR3 reads TGTGCCAGCAGGATCAACAGGGTGCCAGCAGATATGCAGTATTTT.

For this clonotype: A much larger clonotype is one base distant, so this may be a read error. V gene TRBV7-9 combines with J gene TRBJ2-1; tentatively, D is TRBD1 or TRBD2 (5 bases each). V lost 5 bases to trimming and J lost 8 bases, with 22 bases between them. This CDR3 region has 16 residues. Per germline, CDR1 SEHNR and CDR2 FQNEAQ (reference sequence). The CDR3 here is CASSHRPGTAVDEQFF. The CDR3 nucleotides read TGTGCCAGCAGCCATCGACCCGGGACGGCAGTCGATGAGCAGTTCTTC.

Many counts were recorded for this clonotype. The DNA of the CDR3 is TGCAGTGCTACGAGCGGCCGCCTTGTGGGACTAGCGGATCCTAATACGCAGTATTTT. Amino acid sequence: CSATSGRLVGLADPNTQYF. V and J are TRBV20-1 and TRBJ2-3, with TRBD2 identical over 11 bases. The CDR3 sequence is 19 residues long. V shed 4 bases and J 7 bases; nucleotides not matched to a gene: 22. The V gene's germline CDR1 is DFQATT and CDR2 SNEGSKA (reference sequence).

This clonotype was counted at least ten times. The J gene is TRBJ2-3, the V gene TRBV24-1, with no clear D. The CDR3 has 12 amino acids. Trimming left V 3 bases short and J 11 bases short, with 11 bases between. Germline CDR1 KGHDR, CDR2 SFDVKD. The CDR3 DNA sequence: TGTGCCACCAGTGATGCCGACGCAGAGCAGTATTTT. Amino acids: CATSDADAEQYF.

This clonotype was recorded a few times. The chain joins TRBV7-2 to TRBJ1-2; 8 nucleotides line up with TRBD1. This CDR3 contains 15 residues. Germline CDR1 reads SGHTA; CDR2 reads FQGNSA. V was pared by 5 bases and J by 8 bases, with 13 bases of the junction left unmatched. CDR3 nucleotide sequence: TGTGCCAGCAGCCCGAAAAGGACAGGGATGATCGGCTACACCTTC. Its translation: CASSPKRTGMIGYTF.

A note on this clonotype: An end of the junction does not agree with germline; a read error may underlie this. CDR3 sequence: CACSLPGTEGPLHF. Written as DNA, the CDR3 is TGCGCCTGCAGTCTACCAGGGACAGAGGGTCCCCTCCACTTT. The J gene is TRBJ1-6, the V gene TRBV5-1; 7 positions agree with TRBD1. This CDR3 is 14 amino acids long. Germline assignment: CDR1 SGHRS and CDR2 YFSETQ.